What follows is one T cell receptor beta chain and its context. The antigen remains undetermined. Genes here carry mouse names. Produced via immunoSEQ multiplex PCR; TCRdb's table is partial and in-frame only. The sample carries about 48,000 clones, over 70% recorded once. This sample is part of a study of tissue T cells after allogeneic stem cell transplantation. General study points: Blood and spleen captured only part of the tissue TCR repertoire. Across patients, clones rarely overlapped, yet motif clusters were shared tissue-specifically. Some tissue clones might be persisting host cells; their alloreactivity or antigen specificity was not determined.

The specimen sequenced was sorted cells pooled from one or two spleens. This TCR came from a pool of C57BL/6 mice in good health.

CDR3 protein: CGAEGTGKNTEVFF. The CDR3 DNA, read in part, is TGTGGTGCAGAGGGGACAGGGAAAAACACAGAAGTCTTC. V gene TRBV20 combines with J gene TRBJ1-1, with TRBD1 matching 9 bases. The CDR3 end lies 1 residue beyond the end of the read and is filled in from the germline J gene. The length of the CDR3 is 14 residues. V lost 6 bases and J lost 1; bases outside the gene matches: 6. The V gene's germline CDR1 is GFQATS and CDR2 STVNSAI.